These 12 T cell receptor beta chains were all obtained from the same sample, sequenced in a study of OX40 agonist ivuxolimab in advanced cancers. Produced via immunoSEQ multiplex PCR; TCRdb's table is partial and in-frame only. This table has more than 35,000 clones, nearly 90% appearing once. This sample comprised CD4+ or CD8+ T cells sorted from blood, obtained in a trial of the OX40 agonist ivuxolimab. These receptors all stem from an adult with an advanced solid tumor such as melanoma, head and neck, liver or kidney cancer.

V usage is TRBV15 and J usage is TRBJ2-1; D is possibly TRBD2 (6 bases). V was shortened by 2 bases and J by 3 bases, with 11 bases between the two germline ends. The germline gives CDR1 LNHNV, CDR2 YYDKDF (reference sequence). The CDR3 has 15 amino acids. The CDR3 is CATSRRRGDYNEQFF. Written as DNA, the CDR3 is TGTGCCACCAGCAGAAGGCGCGGGGACTACAATGAGCAGTTCTTC. Supplemented by reference TRBV15 and TRBJ2-1, the full variable domain reads DAMVIQNPRYQVTQFGKPVTLSCSQTLNHNVMYWYQQKSSQAPKLLFHYYDKDFNNEADTPDNFQSRRPNTSFCFLDIRSPGLGDTAMYLCATSRRRGDYNEQFFGPGTRLTVL.

The V gene is TRBV28, the J gene TRBJ2-7; possible D gene TRBD2, 6 bases. The CDR3 loop spans 15 amino acids. Germline V lookup: CDR1 MDHEN, CDR2 SYDVKM. Trimming pared 4 bases from V and 4 bases from J, leaving 17 bases between. The CDR3 loop reads CASSYTGTGIYEQYF. The CDR3 DNA follows: TGTGCCAGCAGTTATACCGGGACTGGTATTTACGAGCAGTACTTC.

The chain has TRBV4-3 and TRBJ2-1, with 10 nucleotides matching TRBD2. Trimming at V came to 0 bases and at J to 8 bases, leaving 13 bases not matched to a gene. CDR3 length: 18 residues. Germline V gene data show CDR1 as LGHNA and CDR2 as YSLEER. This CDR3 reads CASSQDPPQSGGAYEQFF. CDR3 sequence (DNA): TGCGCCAGCAGCCAAGATCCGCCTCAGAGCGGGGGGGCTTATGAGCAGTTCTTC.

This chain connects TRBV2 to TRBJ1-6, with TRBD1 matching over 11 bases. The CDR3 is 19 amino acids. V lost 1 base and J lost 0; bases outside the gene matches: 5. Germline V CDR1 and CDR2: SNHLY, FYNNEI. The CDR3 protein is CASSEDGTGGISYNSPLHF. CDR3 coding DNA: TGTGCCAGCAGTGAAGACGGGACAGGGGGGATCTCCTATAATTCACCCCTCCACTTT.

This clone has a single count. The chain combines TRBV5-6 with TRBJ2-1; D possibly corresponds to TRBD2 (5 bases). Between the trimmed V and J ends, which lost 1 base and 2 bases, there was a span of 10 bases. This CDR3 comprises 15 residues. Per the germline V gene, CDR1 is SGHDT and CDR2 is YYEEEE. CDR3 sequence reads: CASSLFFGAYNEQFF. CDR3 sequence (DNA): TGTGCCAGCAGCTTGTTTTTCGGGGCCTACAATGAGCAGTTCTTC.

The chain carries TRBV5-1 and TRBJ2-2; no clear D. The V gene's germline CDR1 is SGHRS and CDR2 YFSETQ. CDR3 length equals 12 residues. V lost 3 bases and J lost 8, with 8 bases in between. CDR3 coding DNA: TGCGCCAGCAGCTCGGTAGGGGGGGAGCTGTTTTTT. This gives the protein CASSSVGGELFF.

CDR3 bases: TGTGCCACCAGCACCCGGGACTTGAGCGAGCAGTTCTTC. Its protein product is CATSTRDLSEQFF. V and J are TRBV15 and TRBJ2-1; weak D call: TRBD2 (6 bases). Germline values: CDR1 LNHNV, CDR2 YYDKDF (reference sequence). The ends were cut back, 4 bases at V and 10 bases at J, with 14 bases in the middle. The CDR3 loop spans 13 amino acids. The entire variable domain, with the rest obtained from reference TRBV15 and TRBJ2-1, is as follows: DAMVIQNPRYQVTQFGKPVTLSCSQTLNHNVMYWYQQKSSQAPKLLFHYYDKDFNNEADTPDNFQSRRPNTSFCFLDIRSPGLGDTAMYLCATSTRDLSEQFFGPGTRLTVL.

This rearrangement joins TRBV6-6 to TRBJ2-3, with D unresolved. The germline CDR1 and CDR2 sequences are MNHNY and SVGAGI (reference sequence). V lost 2 bases, J lost 1 base, and 7 bases lay in between. The CDR3 length is 14 residues. For the CDR3, the DNA is TGTGCCAGCAGTTACGAAGGACGCACAGATACGCAGTATTTT. Amino acids: CASSYEGRTDTQYF.

The rearrangement links TRBV4-1 to TRBJ2-7; D ambiguous. The CDR3 loop spans 14 amino acids. Germline lookup yields CDR1 MGHRA and CDR2 YSYEKL. Trimming took off 4 bases at V and 0 bases at J, with 10 bases between the two ends. CDR3 residues: CASSPGKSSYEQYF. Written as DNA, the CDR3 is TGCGCCAGCAGCCCGGGTAAGAGCTCCTACGAGCAGTACTTC.

The chain combines TRBV27 with TRBJ1-3; D gene ambiguous. Germline CDR1 reads MNHEY; CDR2 reads SMNVEV (reference sequence). V lost 0 bases, J lost 3 bases, and 3 bases lay in between. The CDR3 covers 13 residues. CDR3 nucleotides: TGTGCCAGCAGTTTATCTCGTGGAAACACCATATATTTT. Encoded protein: CASSLSRGNTIYF.

This chain joins TRBV28 and TRBJ2-6; D not certain. Germline V gene lookup returns CDR1 MDHEN and CDR2 SYDVKM. CDR3 length: 13 amino acids. V was clipped by 8 bases and J by 1 base, with 6 bases between them. The CDR3 region is CASAPSGANVLTF. The CDR3 bases are TGTGCCAGCGCCCCGTCTGGGGCCAACGTCCTGACTTTC.

The chain has TRBV9 and TRBJ2-1, with 9 bases fitting TRBD2. With 3 bases clipped from V and 0 bases from J, the junction kept 7 bases outside the gene matches. The CDR3 loop spans 17 amino acids. Germline V gene lookup returns CDR1 SGDLS and CDR2 YYNGEE. The CDR3 DNA reads as TGTGCCAGCAGCGACAGTAGCGGGGGAAGCTCCTACAATGAGCAGTTCTTC. This codes for CASSDSSGGSSYNEQFF.